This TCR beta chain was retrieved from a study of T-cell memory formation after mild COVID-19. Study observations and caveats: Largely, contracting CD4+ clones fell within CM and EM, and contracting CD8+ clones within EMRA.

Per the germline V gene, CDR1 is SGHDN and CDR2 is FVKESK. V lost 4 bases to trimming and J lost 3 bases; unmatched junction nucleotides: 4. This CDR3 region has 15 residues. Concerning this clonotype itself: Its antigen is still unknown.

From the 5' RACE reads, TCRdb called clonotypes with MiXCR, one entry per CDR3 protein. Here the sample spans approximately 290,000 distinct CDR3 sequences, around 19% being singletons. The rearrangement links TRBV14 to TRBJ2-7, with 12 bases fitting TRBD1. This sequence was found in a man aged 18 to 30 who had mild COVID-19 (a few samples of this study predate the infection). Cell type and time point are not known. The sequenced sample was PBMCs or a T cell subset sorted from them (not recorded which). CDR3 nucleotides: TGTGCCAGCAGCCCGGGGACAGGGGGCATCTACGAGCAGTACTTC. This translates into CASSPGTGGIYEQYF. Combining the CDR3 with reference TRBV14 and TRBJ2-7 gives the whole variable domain EAGVTQFPSHSVIEKGQTVTLRCDPISGHDNLYWYRRVMGKEIKFLLHFVKESKQDESGMPNNRFLAERTGGTYSTLKVQPAELEDSGVYFCASSPGTGGIYEQYFGPGTRLTVT.